Below, 25 T cell receptor beta chains from the same sample are listed, as sequenced in a study of CD8 T cells in Susac syndrome. Reverse transcription of roughly 0.45 to 1 ug RNA was carried out with random hexamers. TCRdb called the immunoSEQ multiplex PCR reads again in MiXCR, with one record for every CDR3 protein. The sample carries 100,000 to 150,000 distinct CDR3 sequences, around 94% recorded once. Sequences were obtained from CD8+ T cells from PBMCs. The receptor set was obtained from a human donor with Susac syndrome.

The V and J genes are TRBV12-3 or TRBV12-4 and TRBJ2-5; 7 bases are a match to TRBD2. This CDR3 region has 15 residues. J lost 5 bases, V lost 5 bases, and 11 bases had no gene match. CDR3 residues: CASSGGLHSQETQYF. DNA for the CDR3: TGTGCCAGCAGTGGGGGACTACATTCTCAGGAGACCCAGTACTTC.

This clonotype has only one observation. This chain connects TRBV7-3 to TRBJ2-1, with 9 bases aligning to TRBD2. The ends lost 5 bases at V and 4 bases at J; junction bases unmatched: 9. Per the germline V gene, CDR1 is SGHTA and CDR2 is FQGTGA. The CDR3 contains 16 residues. CDR3 sequence reads: CASSLLAGTRYNEQFF. In nucleotides, the CDR3 is TGTGCCAGCAGCCTCCTAGCGGGGACGAGATACAATGAGCAGTTCTTC.

In this sample, this clonotype turned up once. The V gene is TRBV9, the J gene TRBJ2-2, with D tentatively TRBD1 (5 bases). Trimming pared 0 bases from V and 3 bases from J, leaving 9 bases between. From germline, CDR1 is SGDLS and CDR2 YYNGEE. This CDR3 is built from 15 residues. The DNA of the CDR3 is TGTGCCAGCAGCGTAGTCGACAGACACACCGGGGAGCTGTTTTTT. Protein sequence: CASSVVDRHTGELFF.

The chain carries TRBV3-1 and TRBJ2-7; no definite D call. CDR1 is LGHDT and CDR2 is YNNKEL in the germline V gene (reference sequence). The CDR3 loop spans 14 amino acids. The germline V and J ends were trimmed by 3 bases and 3 bases, with 12 bases remaining between them. The CDR3 sequence: CASSQATKGYEQYF. The CDR3 region has the DNA TGTGCCAGCAGCCAGGCCACGAAGGGCTACGAGCAGTACTTC.

V gene TRBV6-2 or TRBV6-3 combines with J gene TRBJ2-2; 9 bases map to TRBD2. The CDR3 totals 15 residues. Germline loops: CDR1 MNHEY, CDR2 SVGEGT. After removal of 7 bases from V and 3 bases from J, the junction contained 6 bases not matched to a gene. The CDR3 reads CASNPGLAYTGELFF. The DNA of the CDR3 is TGTGCCAGCAATCCGGGACTAGCTTACACCGGGGAGCTGTTTTTT.

This chain joins TRBV15 and TRBJ2-5; TRBD1 is a possible D gene (5 bases). Germline loops: CDR1 LNHNV, CDR2 YYDKDF (reference sequence). This CDR3 spans 13 amino acids. Trimming pared 4 bases from V and 4 bases from J, leaving 10 bases between. The CDR3 nucleotides read TGTGCCACCAGCACCTTAAGGGGAGAGACCCAGTACTTC. It codes for CATSTLRGETQYF.

CDR3 in DNA: TGCGCCAGCAGCCAAGGAGCCGGGACAGGGGATGAAAAACTGTTTTTT. This sequence encodes CASSQGAGTGDEKLFF. J is TRBJ1-4 and V is TRBV4-3; 10 bases are shared with TRBD1. V trimming: 1 base; J trimming: 6 bases; junction bases outside the gene matches: 5. CDR3 length: 16 residues. Germline CDR1 and CDR2: LGHNA and YSLEER.

The chain uses TRBV20-1 and TRBJ1-2; D gene ambiguous. Trimming shortened V by 5 bases and J by 8 bases, and 15 bases separated the two germline ends. The CDR3 runs 12 residues. Germline V CDR1 and CDR2: DFQATT, SNEGSKA (reference sequence). CDR3 in DNA: TGCAGTGCTGGAGCTCACCTATGGGGCTACACCTTC. Translating gives CSAGAHLWGYTF.

This clonotype was detected only once. V and J are TRBV20-1 and TRBJ2-3; 9 bases line up with TRBD2. V was clipped by 7 bases and J by 0 bases; unmatched bases: 14. This CDR3 is built from 17 residues. Germline CDR1 reads DFQATT; CDR2 reads SNEGSKA (reference sequence). CDR3 protein: CSVTLAGAVSSTDTQYF. The CDR3 DNA is TGCAGTGTTACATTAGCGGGAGCGGTTTCTAGCACAGATACGCAGTATTTT.

The chain joins TRBV5-4 to TRBJ2-7, with TRBD1 matching 11 bases. Germline CDR1 SGHNT, CDR2 YYREEE (reference sequence). This CDR3 is built from 15 residues. The V and J ends lost 2 bases and 3 bases, in that order; junction bases with no gene match: 4. The CDR3 nucleotides read TGTGCCAGCAGCTTCGGAGGGACAGGGGGCTACGAGCAGTACTTC. It yields the protein CASSFGGTGGYEQYF.

This clonotype has more than one count but fewer than ten. This chain uses TRBV19 with TRBJ1-1; the match to TRBD1 covers 11 bases. The CDR3 is 14 residues long. Germline V gives CDR1 LNHDA, CDR2 SQIVND (reference sequence). The V and J ends lost 4 bases and 4 bases, in that order; junction bases with no gene match: 2. The CDR3, as DNA: TGTGCCAGTAGTACCGGGACAGGGGGCACTGAAGCTTTCTTT. Amino acids: CASSTGTGGTEAFF.

The chain recombines TRBV7-2 with TRBJ1-5, with D possibly TRBD1 on 6 matching bases. Germline-derived CDR1 and CDR2 are SGHTA and FQGNSA. This CDR3 has 18 residues. V dropped 1 base and J dropped 0 bases, with 16 bases sitting between them. The CDR3 spells CASSLVLGGSHSNQPQHF. The CDR3 DNA reads TGTGCCAGCAGCTTAGTGCTAGGGGGAAGCCATAGCAATCAGCCCCAGCATTTT.

This chain connects TRBV6-6 to TRBJ2-7; maybe TRBD2 (6 bases). CDR1 and CDR2 from the germline V gene are MNHNY and SVGAGI (reference sequence). The CDR3 covers 16 residues. The germline V and J ends were trimmed by 0 bases and 4 bases, with 16 bases remaining between them. The DNA of the CDR3 is TGTGCCAGCAGTTACTCACTGGGGGGATTAAATTACGAGCAGTACTTC. This codes for CASSYSLGGLNYEQYF.

This clonotype was counted once. This chain connects TRBV29-1 to TRBJ1-5; possibly TRBD1 for D (6 bases). V lost 4 bases, J lost 5 bases, and 12 bases lay in between. Germline V gene lookup returns CDR1 SQVTM and CDR2 ANQGSEA. This CDR3 is built from 13 residues. The CDR3 here is CSVVLGADQPQHF. Written as DNA, the CDR3 is TGCAGCGTTGTTTTGGGGGCGGATCAGCCCCAGCATTTT.

This clonotype came up once. V usage is TRBV25-1 and J usage is TRBJ1-3; 7 nucleotides line up with TRBD1. With 5 bases clipped from V and 0 bases from J, the junction kept 7 bases outside the gene matches. Germline V lookup: CDR1 MGHDK, CDR2 SYGVNS. The CDR3 consists of 16 residues. This CDR3 reads CASSYSGGSSGNTIYF. The CDR3 region has the DNA TGTGCCAGCAGTTATTCAGGGGGAAGCTCTGGAAACACCATATATTTT. Using reference TRBV25-1 and TRBJ1-3 for the parts outside the CDR3, the full variable domain is EADIYQTPRYLVIGTGKKITLECSQTMGHDKMYWYQQDPGMELHLIHYSYGVNSTEKGDLSSESTVSRIRTEHFPLTLESARPSHTSQYLCASSYSGGSSGNTIYFGEGSWLTVV.

The chain is built from TRBV6-5 and TRBJ1-1; 9 bases match TRBD1. With 2 bases clipped from V and 4 bases from J, the junction kept 2 bases outside the gene matches. This CDR3 has 14 residues. CDR1 is MNHEY and CDR2 is SVGAGI in the germline V gene. CDR3 sequence: CASSYGTGITEAFF. The CDR3 region has the DNA TGTGCCAGCAGTTACGGGACAGGGATCACTGAAGCTTTCTTT.

V usage is TRBV7-9 and J usage is TRBJ2-1; possible D gene TRBD1, 6 bases. Germline values: CDR1 SEHNR, CDR2 FQNEAQ (reference sequence). Deletions cut 5 bases from V and 4 bases from J, with 18 bases between. The CDR3 contains 16 residues. CDR3 bases: TGTGCCAGCAGCCCGATGGACAGCCGGGGATACAATGAGCAGTTCTTC. This codes for CASSPMDSRGYNEQFF.

The chain has TRBV7-8 and TRBJ2-7; either TRBD1 or TRBD2 may supply D (5 bases each). V shed 0 bases and J shed 3 bases, with 12 bases lying between them. The germline V gene encodes CDR1 SGHVS and CDR2 FQNEAQ. The CDR3 totals 15 residues. The CDR3 DNA reads TGTGCCAGCAGCTTAGCGGGGACGGCGAACTACGAGCAGTACTTC. Translation gives CASSLAGTANYEQYF.

The J gene is TRBJ2-6, the V gene TRBV25-1; TRBD1 or TRBD2 may be the D gene (5 bases each). V lost 2 bases and J 0 bases, leaving 11 bases between the germline ends. The germline CDR1 and CDR2 sequences are MGHDK and SYGVNS. The CDR3 is 17 amino acids. CDR3 sequence: CASSEGGVDSGANVLTF. In DNA, the CDR3 is TGTGCCAGCAGTGAAGGGGGTGTGGACTCTGGGGCCAACGTCCTGACTTTC.

The chain carries TRBV19 and TRBJ2-3; no firm D call. This CDR3 has 13 residues. The ends were cut back, 6 bases at V and 3 bases at J, with 10 bases in the middle. Germline CDR1 reads LNHDA; CDR2 reads SQIVND (reference sequence). The CDR3 spells CASSQKETDTQYF. In DNA form, the CDR3 reads TGTGCCAGTAGCCAAAAGGAAACAGATACGCAGTATTTT.

This CDR3 reads CASSRGNGGQYF. For the CDR3, the DNA is TGTGCCAGCTCCCGGGGGAACGGTGGGCAGTACTTC. The chain carries TRBV18 and TRBJ2-7, with D possibly being TRBD2 (6 bases). The CDR3 is made up of 12 amino acids. With 6 bases removed from V and 9 bases from J, the gap between germline ends came to 15 bases. The germline gives CDR1 KGHSH, CDR2 LQKENI.

The chain has TRBV30 and TRBJ2-7; TRBD1 is a possible D gene (6 bases). The CDR3 runs 14 residues. Trimming stripped 0 bases from V and 5 bases from J, with 14 bases between. Germline-derived CDR1 and CDR2 are GTSNPN and SVGIG (reference sequence). The CDR3, as DNA: TGTGCCTGGAGTGTAATTGGGCAGGGGAACGAGCAGTACTTC. This translates into CAWSVIGQGNEQYF.

The chain carries TRBV28 and TRBJ1-1; D not resolved. The ends were cut back, 4 bases at V and 1 base at J, with 1 base in the middle. Germline V lookup: CDR1 MDHEN, CDR2 SYDVKM. This CDR3 is built from 11 residues. Here the CDR3 DNA reads TGTGCCAGCAGTTGGAACACTGAAGCTTTCTTT. It codes for CASSWNTEAFF.

This chain joins TRBV29-1 and TRBJ2-7; D might be TRBD2 (5 bases). The CDR3 covers 13 residues. The germline V gene has CDR1 SQVTM and CDR2 ANQGSEA. V was trimmed by 5 bases and J by 3 bases, leaving 14 bases between them. The CDR3, as DNA: TGCAGCGTTAGGATCGGGGTGGGCTACGAGCAGTACTTC. Translation gives CSVRIGVGYEQYF.

This clonotype occurred once. The chain is built from TRBV15 and TRBJ1-4; D might be TRBD1 (5 bases). CDR1 is LNHNV, CDR2 YYDKDF, per germline (reference sequence). This CDR3 comprises 15 residues. V dropped 6 bases and J dropped 1 base, with 12 bases sitting between them. CDR3 nucleotides: TGTGCCACCAGTGTCGTGGGGGGAACTAATGAAAAACTGTTTTTT. It encodes CATSVVGGTNEKLFF.